This T cell receptor (beta chain) was captured in a study of cytomegalovirus exposure and HLA in healthy donors (dated by TCRdb to the late 2010s). With respect to the entire study: According to a later analysis, one platform produced both the 110 or so validation repertoires and the 720 or so repertoires of the first cohort. Along with the approximately 700-subject first cohort, a separate validation cohort of over a hundred different subjects was used. To predict cytomegalovirus infection status, the study combined high-throughput TCR immunosequencing, statistical association of individual TCRs with disease status, and machine learning. The study aimed to test whether signatures of past pathogen exposure could be identified by cataloging public T cell receptors.

Separate from the approximately 730-subject first cohort, the validation cohort of around 130 subjects was the group to which the donors belonged. Broad study findings and their caveats: A later analysis lacked HLA typing for the validation cohort, so it scored co-occurrence in that cohort across all 120 repertoires. Cytomegalovirus status was reported to be diagnosed by the classifier with high specificity and sensitivity in both the original and validation cohorts. In vitro tests confirmed that a few of the cytomegalovirus-associated TCR beta chains recognize cytomegalovirus antigens. Most TCR sequences were observed very rarely across donors, whereas some public TCRs were present in many individuals. Subsequent analysis determined that TCRs grouped into clusters in the first cohort also showed a tendency toward co-occurrence across the roughly 110 validation repertoires, and about 93% of cluster scores exceeded 0. The study gave a list of under 200 TCR beta chains associated with cytomegalovirus. The authors suggested that the approach could potentially be extended to other disease states and immunological phenotypes.

In the germline V gene (reference sequence), CDR1 corresponds to SGHKS and CDR2 to YYEKEE. The CDR3, cysteine through phenylalanine, is 16 amino acids long. Only the CDR3 part of the read is kept: 48 bases, read in frame from the first base. V and J lose 0 bases and 0 bases, and a span of 10 bases separates them. The library was built by means of the immunoSEQ multiplex PCR assay. Per the original workflow: A statistical classification framework was built to diagnose cytomegalovirus status from the catalog of TCR beta chain sequences. TCRdb re-hosts the immuneACCESS table, in-frame sequences only. Its copies lack some clones; in the studies checked, an unresolved V gene accounts for under half of them, and the cause for the rest is not known. The DNA was the basis for D and trimming; V, J and clone size are from that table. The sample profile shows about 47,000 clones; about 93% of them were found once. 5% to 6% of the sample is taken by the ten largest.

A note on this clone: It has no known antigen specificity. Per-nucleotide qualities are absent, and no much larger clonotype sits a single base away.

The sample consisted of PBMCs. The chain links TRBV5-5 with TRBJ2-1; the D segment cannot be called with confidence. The sequence was collected from a man aged 18 to 35 in good health and CMV-seronegative. The CDR3 region has the sequence CASSLDTISSYNEQFF. The DNA sequence is given as TGTGCCAGCAGCTTGGATACGATTAGCTCCTACAATGAGCAGTTCTTC.